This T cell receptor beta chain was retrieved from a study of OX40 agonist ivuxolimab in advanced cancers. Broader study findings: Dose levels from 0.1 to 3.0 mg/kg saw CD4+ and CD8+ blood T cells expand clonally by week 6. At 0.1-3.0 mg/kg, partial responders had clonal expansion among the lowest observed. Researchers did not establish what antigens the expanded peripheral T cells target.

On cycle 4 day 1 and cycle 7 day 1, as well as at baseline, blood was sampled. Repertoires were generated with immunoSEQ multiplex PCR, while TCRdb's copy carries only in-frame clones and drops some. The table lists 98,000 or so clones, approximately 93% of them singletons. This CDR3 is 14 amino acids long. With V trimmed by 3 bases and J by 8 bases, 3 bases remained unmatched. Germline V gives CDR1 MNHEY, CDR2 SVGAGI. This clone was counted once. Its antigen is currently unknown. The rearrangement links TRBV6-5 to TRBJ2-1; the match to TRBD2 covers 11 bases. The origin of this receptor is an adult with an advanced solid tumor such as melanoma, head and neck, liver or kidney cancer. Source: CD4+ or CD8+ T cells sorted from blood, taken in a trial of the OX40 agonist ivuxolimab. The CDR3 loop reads CASSYALAGDEQFF. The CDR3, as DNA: TGTGCCAGCAGTTATGCACTAGCGGGGGATGAGCAGTTCTTC.